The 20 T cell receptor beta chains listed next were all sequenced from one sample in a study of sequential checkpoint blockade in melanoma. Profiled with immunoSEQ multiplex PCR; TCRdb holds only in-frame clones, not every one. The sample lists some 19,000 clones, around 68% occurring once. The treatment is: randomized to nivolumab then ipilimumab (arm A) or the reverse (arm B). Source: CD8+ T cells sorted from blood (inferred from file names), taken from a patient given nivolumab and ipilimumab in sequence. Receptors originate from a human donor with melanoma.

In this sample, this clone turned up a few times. The CDR3 sequence: CASSLGGHYEQYF. CDR3 DNA sequence: TGTGCCAGCAGCTTGGGGGGCCATTACGAGCAGTACTTC. The V gene is TRBV5-4, the J gene TRBJ2-7; D might be TRBD1 (5 bases). The germline V and J ends were trimmed by 0 bases and 4 bases, with 8 bases remaining between them. CDR1 is SGHNT and CDR2 is YYREEE in the germline V gene (reference sequence). The length of the CDR3 is 13 residues.

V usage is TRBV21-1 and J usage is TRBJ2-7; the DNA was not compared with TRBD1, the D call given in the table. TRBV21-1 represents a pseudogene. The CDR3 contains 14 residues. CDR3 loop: CASSIGQGTYEQYF. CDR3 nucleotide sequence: TGTGCCAGCAGCATTGGACAGGGGACCTACGAGCAGTACTTC.

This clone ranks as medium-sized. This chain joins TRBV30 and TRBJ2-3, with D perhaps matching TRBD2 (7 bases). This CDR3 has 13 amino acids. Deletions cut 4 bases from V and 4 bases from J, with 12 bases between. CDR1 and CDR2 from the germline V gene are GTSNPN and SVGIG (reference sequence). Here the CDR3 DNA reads TGTGCCTGGAACTCGGGGGGCCCAGATACGCAGTATTTT. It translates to CAWNSGGPDTQYF.

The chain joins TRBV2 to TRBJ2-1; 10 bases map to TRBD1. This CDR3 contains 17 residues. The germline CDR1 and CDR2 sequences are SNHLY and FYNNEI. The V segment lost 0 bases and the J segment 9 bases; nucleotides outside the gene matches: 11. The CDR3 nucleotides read TGTGCCAGCAGTGAAGCGAGGCCCGGGACAGGGGTTGGTGAGCAGTTCTTC. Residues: CASSEARPGTGVGEQFF. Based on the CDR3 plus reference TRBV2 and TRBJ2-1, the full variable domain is EPEVTQTPSHQVTQMGQEVILRCVPISNHLYFYWYRQILGQKVEFLVSFYNNEISEKSEIFDDQFSVERPDGSNFTLKIRSTKLEDSAMYFCASSEARPGTGVGEQFFGPGTRLTVL.

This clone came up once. This chain's CDR3 is CASSYRGSPYEQYF. CDR3 DNA sequence: TGTGCCAGCAGTTACAGGGGGTCACCCTACGAGCAGTACTTC. The V gene is TRBV27, the J gene TRBJ2-7; TRBD1 matches at 8 bases. The V gene's germline CDR1 is MNHEY and CDR2 SMNVEV (reference sequence). The CDR3 runs 14 residues. J lost 2 bases, V lost 4 bases, and 4 bases had no gene match.

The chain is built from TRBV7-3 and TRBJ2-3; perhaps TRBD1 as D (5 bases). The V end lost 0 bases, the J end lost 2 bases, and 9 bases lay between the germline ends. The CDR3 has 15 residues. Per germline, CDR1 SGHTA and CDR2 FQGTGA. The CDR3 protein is CASSLTGLFTDTQYF. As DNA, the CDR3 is TGTGCCAGCAGCTTAACGGGGCTATTCACAGATACGCAGTATTTT.

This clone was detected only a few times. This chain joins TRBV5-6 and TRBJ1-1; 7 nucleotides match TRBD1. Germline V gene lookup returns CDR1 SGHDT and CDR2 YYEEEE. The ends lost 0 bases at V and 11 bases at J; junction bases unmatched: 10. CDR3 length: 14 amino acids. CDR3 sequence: CASSLEGASWFAFF. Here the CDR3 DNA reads TGTGCCAGCAGCTTGGAGGGGGCTTCATGGTTTGCTTTCTTT.

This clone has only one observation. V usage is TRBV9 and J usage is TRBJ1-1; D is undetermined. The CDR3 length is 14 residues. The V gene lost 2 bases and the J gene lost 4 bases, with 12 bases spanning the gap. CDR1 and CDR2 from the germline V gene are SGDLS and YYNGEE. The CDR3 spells CASSVGNEVTEAFF. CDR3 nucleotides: TGTGCCAGCAGCGTGGGTAATGAGGTCACTGAAGCTTTCTTT.

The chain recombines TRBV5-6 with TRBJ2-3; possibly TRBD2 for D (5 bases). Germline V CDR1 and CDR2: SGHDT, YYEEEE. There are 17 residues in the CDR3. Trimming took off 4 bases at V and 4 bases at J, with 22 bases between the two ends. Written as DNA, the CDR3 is TGTGCCAGCAGCCTTGGGCAACAACTAGTGCGGCCAGATACGCAGTATTTT. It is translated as CASSLGQQLVRPDTQYF.

The DNA for the CDR3 is TGTGCCACTGGCCGGGGGCAGGGGGCTTGGAATTCACCCCTCCACTTT. Residues: CATGRGQGAWNSPLHF. The genes are TRBV7-2 and TRBJ1-6, with 8 positions matching TRBD1. J gave up 7 bases and V 10 bases, and 15 bases lay outside the gene matches. The CDR3 is 16 amino acids. The V gene's germline CDR1 is SGHTA and CDR2 FQGNSA.

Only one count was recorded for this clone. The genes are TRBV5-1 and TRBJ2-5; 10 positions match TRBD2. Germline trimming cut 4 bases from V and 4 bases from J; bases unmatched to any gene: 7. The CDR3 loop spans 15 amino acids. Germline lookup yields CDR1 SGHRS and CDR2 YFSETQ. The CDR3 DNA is TGCGCCAGCAGCGCGGCTAGCGGGAGCGGAGAGACCCAGTACTTC. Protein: CASSAASGSGETQYF. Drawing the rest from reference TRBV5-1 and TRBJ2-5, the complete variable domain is KAGVTQTPRYLIKTRGQQVTLSCSPISGHRSVSWYQQTPGQGLQFLFEYFSETQRNKGNFPGRFSGRQFSNSRSEMNVSTLELGDSALYLCASSAASGSGETQYFGPGTRLLVL.

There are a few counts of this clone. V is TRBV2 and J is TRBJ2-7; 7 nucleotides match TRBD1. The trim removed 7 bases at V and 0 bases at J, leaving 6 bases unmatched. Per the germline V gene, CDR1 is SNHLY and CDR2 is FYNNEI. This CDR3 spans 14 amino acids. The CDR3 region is CASKDRPSSYEQYF. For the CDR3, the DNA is TGTGCCAGCAAGGACAGGCCATCCTCCTACGAGCAGTACTTC.

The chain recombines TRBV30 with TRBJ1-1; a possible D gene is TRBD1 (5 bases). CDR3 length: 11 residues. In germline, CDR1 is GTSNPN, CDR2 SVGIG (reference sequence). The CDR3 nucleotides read TGTGCGCGGGGCGTTGGGACTGAAGCTTTCTTT. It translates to CARGVGTEAFF.

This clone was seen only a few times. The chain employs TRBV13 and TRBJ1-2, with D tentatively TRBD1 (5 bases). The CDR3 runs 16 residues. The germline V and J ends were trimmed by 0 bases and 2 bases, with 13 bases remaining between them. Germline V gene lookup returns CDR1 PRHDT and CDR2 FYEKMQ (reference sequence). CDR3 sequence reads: CASSLGHKRDNYGYTF. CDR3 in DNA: TGTGCCAGCAGCTTAGGCCATAAGCGGGACAACTATGGCTACACCTTC.

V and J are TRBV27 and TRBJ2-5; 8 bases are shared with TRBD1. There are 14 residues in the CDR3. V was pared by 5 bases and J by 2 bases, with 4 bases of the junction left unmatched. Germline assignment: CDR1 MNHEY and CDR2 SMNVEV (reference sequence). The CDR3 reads CASSPTGDQETQYF. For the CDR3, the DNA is TGTGCCAGCAGTCCGACAGGGGATCAAGAGACCCAGTACTTC.

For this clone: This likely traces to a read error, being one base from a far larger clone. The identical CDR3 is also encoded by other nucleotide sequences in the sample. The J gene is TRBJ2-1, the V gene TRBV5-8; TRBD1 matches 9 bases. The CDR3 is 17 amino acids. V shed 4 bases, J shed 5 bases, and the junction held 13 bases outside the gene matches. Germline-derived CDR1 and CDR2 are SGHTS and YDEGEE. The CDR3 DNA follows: TGTGCCAGCAGCCAAGATAAGGGGACAGGGTGGAACAATGAGCAGTTCTTC. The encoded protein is CASSQDKGTGWNNEQFF.

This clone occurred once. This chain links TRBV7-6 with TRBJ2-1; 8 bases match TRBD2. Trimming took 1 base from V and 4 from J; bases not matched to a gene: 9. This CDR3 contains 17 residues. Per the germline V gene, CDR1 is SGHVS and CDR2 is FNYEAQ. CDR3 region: CASSLVFGGGPYNEQFF. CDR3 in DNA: TGTGCCAGCAGCTTAGTTTTCGGCGGGGGGCCGTACAATGAGCAGTTCTTC.

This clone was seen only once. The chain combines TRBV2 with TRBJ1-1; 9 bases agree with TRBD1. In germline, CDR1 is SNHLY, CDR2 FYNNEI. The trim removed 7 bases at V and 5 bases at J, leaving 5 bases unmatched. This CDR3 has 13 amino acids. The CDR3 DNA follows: TGTGCCAGCAAAACCGGGACAGGGACTGAAGCTTTCTTT. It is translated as CASKTGTGTEAFF. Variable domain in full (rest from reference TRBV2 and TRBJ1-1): EPEVTQTPSHQVTQMGQEVILRCVPISNHLYFYWYRQILGQKVEFLVSFYNNEISEKSEIFDDQFSVERPDGSNFTLKIRSTKLEDSAMYFCASKTGTGTEAFFGQGTRLTVV.

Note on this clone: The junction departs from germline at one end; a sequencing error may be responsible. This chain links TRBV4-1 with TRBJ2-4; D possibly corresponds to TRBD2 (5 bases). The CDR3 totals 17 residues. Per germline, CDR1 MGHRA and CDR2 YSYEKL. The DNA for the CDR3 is TGCGCCAGCAGCCAAGCCCCCTCGAGCGGAGCCGAAAACATTCAGTACTTC. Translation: CASSQAPSSGAENIQYF.

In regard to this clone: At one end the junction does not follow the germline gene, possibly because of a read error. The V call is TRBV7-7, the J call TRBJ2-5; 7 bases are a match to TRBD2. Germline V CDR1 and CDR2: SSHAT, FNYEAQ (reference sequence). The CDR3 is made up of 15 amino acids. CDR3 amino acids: CASSSRLALQETQYF. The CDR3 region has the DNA TGTGCTAGCAGCTCCAGACTAGCCCTACAAGAGACCCAGTACTTC.